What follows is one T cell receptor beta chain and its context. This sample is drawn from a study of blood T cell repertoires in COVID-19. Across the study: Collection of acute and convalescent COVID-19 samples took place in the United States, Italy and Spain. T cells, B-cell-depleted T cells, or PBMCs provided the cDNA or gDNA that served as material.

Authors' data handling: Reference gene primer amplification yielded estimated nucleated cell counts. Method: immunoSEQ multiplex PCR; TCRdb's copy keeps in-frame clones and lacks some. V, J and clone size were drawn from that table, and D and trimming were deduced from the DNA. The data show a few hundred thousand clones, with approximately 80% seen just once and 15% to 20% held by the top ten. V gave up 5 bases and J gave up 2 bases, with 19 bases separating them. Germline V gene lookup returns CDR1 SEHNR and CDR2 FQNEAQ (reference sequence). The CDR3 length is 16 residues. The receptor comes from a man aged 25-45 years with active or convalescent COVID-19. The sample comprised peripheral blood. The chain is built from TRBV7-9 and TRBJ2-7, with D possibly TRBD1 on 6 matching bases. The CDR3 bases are TGTGCCAGCAGCGCAAAGGACAGCTTAGTAACCTACGAGCAGTACTTC. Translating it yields CASSAKDSLVTYEQYF. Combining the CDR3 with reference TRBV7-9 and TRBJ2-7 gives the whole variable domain DTGVSQNPRHKITKRGQNVTFRCDPISEHNRLYWYRQTLGQGPEFLTYFQNEAQLEKSRLLSDRFSAERPKGSFSTLEIQRTEQGDSAMYLCASSAKDSLVTYEQYFGPGTRLTVT.